The rows below give T cell receptor beta chains drawn from one sample of a study of cytomegalovirus exposure and HLA in healthy donors. Profiling relied on immunoSEQ multiplex PCR, and the TCRdb table lists in-frame clones only, not all of them. The sample lists over 110,000 clones, about four fifths occurring once. The material sequenced was PBMCs. The receptors originated from a male donor in good health and CMV-seropositive. Both conserved end residues are part of each CDR3. The D gene is left open where the match is weak. Some rows have no size entry. The others give once, few or many, or a class for an expanded clone.

>NA|TRBV5-4|TRBJ1-1|TRBD1
CASSRPGVTGGTEAFF
TGTGCCAGCAGCCGTCCCGGGGTAACAGGGGGCACTGAAGCTTTCTTT
>NA|TRBV7-2|TRBJ1-1|NA
CASSSTAYTEAFF
TGTGCCAGCAGCTCGACAGCGTACACTGAAGCTTTCTTT
>once|TRBV5-6|TRBJ2-5|NA
CASRGGETQYF
TGTGCCAGCAGGGGCGGGGAGACCCAGTACTTC
>NA|TRBV9|TRBJ2-4|TRBD2
CASSVEASGRLGAKNIQYF
TGTGCCAGCAGCGTAGAGGCCAGCGGGAGGTTGGGGGCCAAAAACATTCAGTACTTC
>NA|TRBV7-9|TRBJ2-1|TRBD2
CASSLGAAGLPYNEQFF
TGTGCCAGCAGCCTCGGAGCGGCGGGACTACCTTACAATGAGCAGTTCTTC
>NA|TRBV18|TRBJ2-7|TRBD1
CASSPRQGISYEQYF
TGCGCCAGCTCACCCCGACAGGGGATAAGCTACGAGCAGTACTTC
>few|TRBV4-1|TRBJ2-7|TRBD1
CASSQAPTGGNEQYF
TGCGCCAGCAGCCAAGCCCCCACAGGGGGCAACGAGCAGTACTTC
>NA|TRBV4-1|TRBJ2-5|TRBD2
CASSPSRTSGGSGQYF
TGCGCCAGCAGCCCTTCGCGGACTAGCGGGGGGTCCGGGCAGTACTTC
>NA|TRBV19|TRBJ1-4|TRBD1
CASRGQGNEKLFF
TGTGCCAGTCGAGGACAGGGGAATGAAAAACTGTTTTTT
>NA|TRBV2|TRBJ1-3|NA
CASSGGTLQGRNTIYF
TGTGCCAGCAGTGGGGGGACCCTACAGGGTCGAAACACCATATATTTT
>NA|TRBV4-1|TRBJ1-6|NA
CASSQSSSPLHF
TGCGCCAGCAGCCAATCGTCGTCACCCCTCCACTTT
>few|TRBV2|TRBJ2-7|TRBD1
CARKDPGQETKSYEQYF
TGTGCCAGAAAGGATCCGGGACAGGAAACAAAATCCTACGAGCAGTACTTC
>NA|TRBV11-2|TRBJ2-3|TRBD1
CASSSQGAYTDTQYF
TGTGCCAGCAGCTCGCAGGGGGCTTACACAGATACGCAGTATTTT
>NA|TRBV6-5|TRBJ1-2|NA
CASSYGADNYGYTF
TGTGCCAGCAGTTACGGAGCAGATAACTATGGCTACACCTTC
>NA|TRBV5-6|TRBJ2-6|TRBD1
CASSLDRGSGANVLTF
TGTGCCAGCAGCTTGGACAGGGGCTCTGGGGCCAACGTCCTGACTTTC
>NA|TRBV28|TRBJ2-2|NA
CASSHVGELFF
TGTGCCAGCAGTCATGTCGGGGAGCTGTTTTTT
>NA|TRBV18|TRBJ1-2|NA
CASSLSTPGFYGYTF
TGTGCCAGCTCACTTTCCACCCCAGGGTTTTACGGCTACACCTTC
>NA|TRBV11-2|TRBJ2-5|NA
CASSRRSQVLEETQYF
TGTGCCAGCAGTCGACGATCACAGGTCCTCGAGGAGACCCAGTACTTC
>few|TRBV5-1|TRBJ2-3|NA
CASSLEGETDTQYF
TGCGCCAGCAGCTTGGAAGGGGAAACAGATACGCAGTATTTT
>few|TRBV7-8|TRBJ2-2|NA
CASSLAGGLTGELFF
TGTGCCAGCAGCTTAGCGGGGGGTCTTACCGGGGAGCTGTTTTTT
>few|TRBV25-1|TRBJ2-1|TRBD2
CASSKIGLARGEQFF
TGTGCCAGCAGTAAAATCGGACTAGCTCGTGGTGAGCAGTTCTTC
>NA|TRBV18|TRBJ1-4|TRBD1
CASSPDRAATNEKLFF
TGTGCCAGCTCACCAGACAGGGCTGCAACTAATGAAAAACTGTTTTTT
>few|TRBV18|TRBJ1-4|NA
CASSRALNEKLFF
TGTGCCAGCTCACGGGCCCTCAATGAAAAACTGTTTTTT
>NA|TRBV7-9|TRBJ2-1|NA
CASSFPGVAYNEQFF
TGTGCCAGCAGCTTCCCCGGGGTGGCCTACAATGAGCAGTTCTTC
>NA|TRBV4-1|TRBJ2-5|NA
CASSQTPPTIQETQYF
TGCGCCAGCAGCCAAACCCCTCCGACAATACAAGAGACCCAGTACTTC
>few|TRBV25-1|TRBJ2-7|NA
CASSENTFAKQYF
TGTGCCAGCAGTGAGAACACCTTTGCCAAGCAGTACTTC
>NA|TRBV28|TRBJ2-5|TRBD1
CASRLRTGGQETQYF
TGTGCCAGCAGACTCAGGACAGGGGGTCAAGAGACCCAGTACTTC
>few|TRBV4-1|TRBJ2-2|NA
CASSQAGGSHTGDTGELFF
TGCGCCAGCAGCCAAGCAGGAGGCTCCCATACCGGGGACACCGGGGAGCTGTTTTTT
>NA|TRBV28|TRBJ2-5|NA
CASSLLRGIQETQYF
TGTGCCAGCAGTTTGCTAAGGGGGATCCAAGAGACCCAGTACTTC
>NA|TRBV7-6|TRBJ1-1|NA
CASSSGTTSEAFF
TGTGCCAGCAGCTCCGGGACAACCTCCGAAGCTTTCTTT
>NA|TRBV5-1|TRBJ2-3|TRBD2
CASIRGGPTDTQYF
TGCGCCAGCATCCGGGGGGGGCCCACAGATACGCAGTATTTT
>NA|TRBV5-4|TRBJ1-2|TRBD1
CASSFPQGVYGYTF
TGTGCCAGCAGCTTTCCCCAGGGGGTCTATGGCTACACCTTC
>NA|TRBV7-6|TRBJ1-3|NA
CASSSTTKQGVSGNTIYF
TGTGCCAGCAGCTCCACCACAAAACAGGGAGTCTCTGGAAACACCATATATTTT
>NA|TRBV6-6|TRBJ1-1|NA
CASKGGGQGTEAFF
TGTGCCAGCAAGGGGGGGGGCCAGGGCACTGAAGCTTTCTTT
>NA|TRBV9|TRBJ2-3|NA
CASSVAGDSSTDTQYF
TGTGCCAGCAGCGTAGCGGGGGACTCCAGCACAGATACGCAGTATTTT
>NA|TRBV15|TRBJ2-7|NA
CATSRTTTVSYEQYF
TGTGCCACCAGCCGGACTACGACGGTGTCCTACGAGCAGTACTTC
>NA|TRBV5-1|TRBJ2-7|NA
CASSEGVPYEQYF
TGCGCCAGCAGTGAGGGTGTCCCCTACGAGCAGTACTTC
>few|TRBV19|TRBJ1-2|NA
CASTGRKGDGYTF
TGTGCCAGTACGGGCCGGAAAGGGGATGGCTACACCTTC
>NA|TRBV14|TRBJ2-1|TRBD2
CASSQTSGSLDEQFF
TGTGCCAGCAGCCAGACTAGCGGGAGCCTGGATGAGCAGTTCTTC
>NA|TRBV7-9|TRBJ2-2|TRBD2
CSSSPSRGRINTGELFF
TGTTCCAGCAGCCCCTCTCGCGGGAGGATAAACACCGGGGAGCTGTTTTTT
>once|TRBV30|TRBJ2-5|TRBD1
CAWSVILGGAQTQYF
TGTGCCTGGAGTGTTATATTAGGGGGCGCGCAGACCCAGTACTTC
>NA|TRBV2|TRBJ2-7|TRBD2
CASSLLAGESYEQYF
TGTGCCAGCAGTTTACTAGCGGGGGAGTCCTACGAGCAGTACTTC
>NA|TRBV11-3|TRBJ2-3|TRBD1
CASSLRVTGTDTQYF
TGTGCCAGCAGCCTAAGGGTGACAGGGACAGATACGCAGTATTTT
>few|TRBV5-8|TRBJ2-1|NA
CASSYAATSSYNEQFF
TGTGCCAGCAGTTACGCGGCTACTAGCTCCTACAATGAGCAGTTCTTC
>NA|TRBV7-9|TRBJ2-1|TRBD2
CASSTQGLAGDRYNEQFF
TGTGCCAGCAGCACTCAGGGACTAGCGGGAGACCGATACAATGAGCAGTTCTTC
>NA|TRBV2|TRBJ1-1|NA
CASSPLRQVNTEAFF
TGTGCCAGCAGCCCCCTAAGACAGGTGAACACTGAAGCTTTCTTT
>NA|TRBV2|TRBJ1-1|NA
CASRGDRWDTEAFF
TGTGCCAGCAGGGGAGACAGGTGGGACACTGAAGCTTTCTTT
>NA|TRBV10-1|TRBJ2-3|TRBD2
CASSPPVVGAGGTDTQYF
TGCGCCAGCAGTCCCCCCGTCGTGGGAGCGGGGGGCACAGATACGCAGTATTTT
>once|TRBV7-9|TRBJ1-1|NA
CASSLIEGMETEAFF
TGTGCCAGCAGCTTAATCGAGGGAATGGAGACTGAAGCTTTCTTT
>once|TRBV5-6|TRBJ2-1|TRBD2
CASNSGFLYNEQFF
TGTGCCAGCAATAGCGGGTTCCTCTACAATGAGCAGTTCTTC
>NA|TRBV29-1|TRBJ1-1|NA
CSVARGGVSTEAFF
TGCAGCGTTGCCAGAGGGGGGGTGAGCACTGAAGCTTTCTTT
>NA|TRBV11-2|TRBJ2-1|NA
CASSSSELYNEQFF
NA
>NA|TRBV5-1|TRBJ2-7|NA
CASSFPPHSPSILASYEQYF
TGCGCCAGCAGCTTCCCCCCCCACTCTCCTAGCATTCTGGCCTCCTACGAGCAGTACTTC